Below are 30 T cell receptor beta chains sequenced from a single sample in a study of cytotoxic CD8 clonotypes in ibrutinib-treated CLL. Assay used: immunoSEQ multiplex PCR; TCRdb lists only in-frame clones, some missing. This sample has about 140,000 clones, with around 80% found just once. Sequenced here: PBMCs, sampled after 36 months of ibrutinib treatment. These receptors originate from a human donor with chronic lymphocytic leukemia.

V usage is TRBV28 and J usage is TRBJ1-3; D remains ambiguous. Trimming took off 3 bases at V and 0 bases at J, with 9 bases between the two ends. In germline, CDR1 is MDHEN, CDR2 SYDVKM. The CDR3 is made up of 15 amino acids. The chain's CDR3 is CASSFGGYSGNTIYF. Written as DNA, the CDR3 is TGTGCCAGCAGTTTCGGCGGATACTCTGGAAACACCATATATTTT.

Written as DNA, the CDR3 is TGTGCCAGCAGTTCACGAGGCCCTGGCAAGGAAAAACTGTTTTTT. Its translation: CASSSRGPGKEKLFF. This chain uses TRBV6-4 with TRBJ1-4; D is unresolved. Per the germline V gene, CDR1 is MRHNA and CDR2 is SNTAGT. Trimming removed 5 bases from V and 8 bases from J, with 18 bases in between. The CDR3 spans 15 residues.

The chain couples TRBV30 to TRBJ2-3, with D unresolved. Germline-derived CDR1 and CDR2 are GTSNPN and SVGIG (reference sequence). V gave up 1 base and J gave up 1 base, with 9 bases separating them. The CDR3 totals 14 residues. The CDR3 sequence is CAWSEGSRTDTQYF. CDR3 bases: TGTGCCTGGAGTGAGGGTAGTCGCACAGATACGCAGTATTTT.

This chain joins TRBV5-6 and TRBJ1-5, with TRBD1 identical over 10 bases. Germline CDR1 reads SGHDT; CDR2 reads YYEEEE. The CDR3 contains 16 residues. V trimming: 0 bases; J trimming: 5 bases; junction bases outside the gene matches: 5. The CDR3 bases are TGTGCCAGCAGCTTGGGGACAGGGGGGGAATATCAGCCCCAGCATTTT. Translated, it gives CASSLGTGGEYQPQHF. Supplemented by reference TRBV5-6 and TRBJ1-5, the full variable domain reads DAGVTQSPTHLIKTRGQQVTLRCSPKSGHDTVSWYQQALGQGPQFIFQYYEEEERQRGNFPDRFSGHQFPNYSSELNVNALLLGDSALYLCASSLGTGGEYQPQHFGDGTRLSIL.

This sequence joins TRBV6-5 and TRBJ1-2, with 8 bases that match TRBD1. Germline V gene lookup returns CDR1 MNHEY and CDR2 SVGAGI. Losses at the gene ends were 6 bases for V and 4 bases for J; bases not matched to a gene: 7. The CDR3 is made up of 14 amino acids. DNA of the CDR3: TGTGCCAGCAGCAGCCGACAGGGGCTCTATGGCTACACCTTC. Protein: CASSSRQGLYGYTF.

V gene TRBV5-1 combines with J gene TRBJ1-1; 7 bases align to TRBD1. V gave up 4 bases and J gave up 4 bases; unmatched junction bases: 7. This CDR3 region has 14 residues. Germline V CDR1 and CDR2: SGHRS, YFSETQ. CDR3 in amino acids: CASSLTGASTEAFF. CDR3 sequence (DNA): TGCGCCAGCAGCCTTACAGGGGCGAGCACTGAAGCTTTCTTT.

The chain links TRBV18 to TRBJ1-5; maybe TRBD1 (5 bases). Trimming cost V 1 base and J 0 bases, with 7 bases left between them. Germline V lookup: CDR1 KGHSH, CDR2 LQKENI. The CDR3 consists of 15 residues. For the CDR3, the DNA is TGTGCCAGCTCACCACGGGGGGATAGCAATCAGCCCCAGCATTTT. As protein: CASSPRGDSNQPQHF. The full variable domain, rest sourced from reference TRBV18 and TRBJ1-5, is NAGVMQNPRHLVRRRGQEARLRCSPMKGHSHVYWYRQLPEEGLKFMVYLQKENIIDESGMPKERFSAEFPKEGPSILRIQQVVRGDSAAYFCASSPRGDSNQPQHFGDGTRLSIL.

The chain uses TRBV5-1 and TRBJ1-2, with unresolved D. Germline V CDR1 and CDR2: SGHRS, YFSETQ. With 5 bases removed from V and 6 bases from J, the gap between germline ends came to 14 bases. There are 13 residues in the CDR3. Here the CDR3 DNA reads TGCGCCAGCAGAACCTCCAGTCCCCATGGCTACACCTTC. This encodes CASRTSSPHGYTF.

The chain links TRBV9 to TRBJ2-1; TRBD1 aligns across 8 bases. V trimming: 0 bases; J trimming: 6 bases; junction bases outside the gene matches: 5. Germline CDR1 reads SGDLS; CDR2 reads YYNGEE. This CDR3 is 15 amino acids long. The CDR3 DNA reads TGTGCCAGCAGCGTAGGACAGGGGCTTGGCAATGAGCAGTTCTTC. Translating it yields CASSVGQGLGNEQFF.

The J gene is TRBJ2-1, the V gene TRBV29-1; D might be TRBD1 or TRBD2, each matching 5 bases. Germline assignment: CDR1 SQVTM and CDR2 ANQGSEA. The CDR3 contains 13 residues. The V gene lost 7 bases and the J gene lost 3 bases, with 13 bases spanning the gap. As DNA, the CDR3 is TGCAGCGGGGGCACGGGGCTCTACAATGAGCAGTTCTTC. This gives the protein CSGGTGLYNEQFF.

V and J are TRBV27 and TRBJ2-7; D may be TRBD1 or TRBD2 (5 bases each). The CDR3 is 16 amino acids. V was pared by 2 bases and J by 0 bases, with 14 bases between. Looked up from germline, CDR1 is MNHEY and CDR2 is SMNVEV (reference sequence). The CDR3 DNA is TGTGCCAGCAGTTTAATCTCTGGGACGGCCTCCTACGAGCAGTACTTC. This translates into CASSLISGTASYEQYF.

The rearrangement joins TRBV19 to TRBJ1-1; D gene ambiguous. The CDR3 spans 13 residues. Trimming cost V 5 bases and J 1 base, with 8 bases left between them. Germline-derived CDR1 and CDR2 are LNHDA and SQIVND (reference sequence). This CDR3 is CASSANRNTEAFF. The CDR3 DNA is TGTGCCAGTAGTGCCAACAGGAACACTGAAGCTTTCTTT.

The V and J genes are TRBV10-2 and TRBJ2-3; unclear D gene. Germline CDR1 and CDR2: WSHSY and SAAADI. The CDR3 runs to 14 residues. The V end lost 2 bases, the J end lost 11 bases, and 17 bases lay between the germline ends. CDR3 DNA sequence: TGCGCCAGCAGTGAGGCCCAATTCGGGTTCGGGCAGTATTTT. Translating it yields CASSEAQFGFGQYF.

The V call is TRBV18, the J call TRBJ1-2, with unresolved D. Germline V gives CDR1 KGHSH, CDR2 LQKENI. This CDR3 is built from 13 residues. V gave up 3 bases and J gave up 3 bases, with 8 bases separating them. The CDR3 protein is CASSPGGHYGYTF. Here the CDR3 DNA reads TGTGCCAGCTCACCGGGAGGGCACTATGGCTACACCTTC.

In this sample, this clone turned up a few times. The chain uses TRBV4-2 and TRBJ2-3; 10 bases agree with TRBD2. The CDR3 runs to 17 residues. Germline V gives CDR1 LGHNA, CDR2 YNFKEQ. V gave up 2 bases and J gave up 0 bases; unmatched junction bases: 5. CDR3 residues: CASSQRTSGISTDTQYF. The CDR3, as DNA: TGTGCCAGCAGCCAACGGACTAGCGGCATTAGCACAGATACGCAGTATTTT.

The genes are TRBV5-1 and TRBJ2-3, with D perhaps TRBD2 (6 bases). V dropped 0 bases and J dropped 4 bases, with 15 bases sitting between them. The CDR3 totals 16 residues. CDR1 is SGHRS, CDR2 YFSETQ, per germline. The CDR3 DNA follows: TGCGCCAGCAGCTTGGCTGGAGGGCCTGGTGCAGATACGCAGTATTTT. Protein: CASSLAGGPGADTQYF.

The V and J genes are TRBV14 and TRBJ2-7; 11 positions match TRBD1. Trimming removed 5 bases from V and 2 bases from J; junction bases left unmatched: 2. The CDR3 totals 14 residues. Germline values: CDR1 SGHDN, CDR2 FVKESK. CDR3 residues: CASSLGQGAYEQYF. CDR3 nucleotide sequence: TGTGCCAGCAGCTTGGGACAGGGGGCCTACGAGCAGTACTTC.

The chain employs TRBV9 and TRBJ2-5, with TRBD2 matching over 12 bases. This CDR3 has 14 amino acids. V dropped 3 bases and J dropped 4; count of bases not matched to a gene: 1. Looked up from germline, CDR1 is SGDLS and CDR2 is YYNGEE. The CDR3 DNA follows: TGTGCCAGCAGCGCGGGACTAGCGGGAGAGACCCAGTACTTC. Its protein is CASSAGLAGETQYF.

The chain carries TRBV7-9 and TRBJ1-2; D unresolved. Germline values: CDR1 SEHNR, CDR2 FQNEAQ (reference sequence). The CDR3 is 11 amino acids. The V end was cut by 8 bases, the J end by 2 bases, with 6 bases between. Here the CDR3 reads CASEQNYGYTF. The CDR3 DNA is TGTGCCAGCGAACAGAACTATGGCTACACCTTC.

The chain has TRBV13 and TRBJ1-2; 7 bases match TRBD1. Germline V gene lookup returns CDR1 PRHDT and CDR2 FYEKMQ (reference sequence). J was trimmed by 4 bases and V by 11 bases; bases with no gene match: 16. The CDR3 length is 15 residues. CDR3: CASRGGQTVLYGYTF. As DNA, the CDR3 is TGTGCCTCCAGGGGGGGACAGACCGTTCTCTATGGCTACACCTTC. The whole variable domain, remainder taken from reference TRBV13 and TRBJ1-2, is AAGVIQSPRHLIKEKRETATLKCYPIPRHDTVYWYQQGPGQDPQFLISFYEKMQSDKGSIPDRFSAQQFSDYHSELNMSSLELGDSALYFCASRGGQTVLYGYTFGSGTRLTVV.

The V call is TRBV18, the J call TRBJ2-7, with 10 bases identical to TRBD1. Germline loops: CDR1 KGHSH, CDR2 LQKENI. V lost 3 bases and J lost 2; bases outside the gene matches: 4. This CDR3 is built from 15 residues. CDR3 loop: CASSPPGTGAYEQYF. The CDR3 DNA sequence: TGTGCCAGCTCACCTCCCGGGACAGGGGCCTACGAGCAGTACTTC.

In its sample, this clone was seen once. This sequence joins TRBV5-4 and TRBJ2-7; perhaps TRBD2 as D (5 bases). This CDR3 has 13 residues. Trimming took off 5 bases at V and 2 bases at J, with 11 bases between the two ends. CDR1 and CDR2 from the germline V gene are SGHNT and YYREEE (reference sequence). The CDR3 coding sequence is TGTGCCAGCAGTGTCTCCGGGGCCTACGAGCAGTACTTC. It is translated as CASSVSGAYEQYF.

The chain recombines TRBV5-1 with TRBJ2-2; either TRBD1 or TRBD2 may fit D (5 bases each). CDR3 length: 15 amino acids. Trimming left V 4 bases short and J 4 bases short, with 14 bases between. Germline CDR1 is SGHRS and CDR2 is YFSETQ. As DNA, the CDR3 is TGCGCCAGCAGCCTGGGACCCACCGCCACCGGGGAGCTGTTTTTT. Amino acid sequence: CASSLGPTATGELFF. Using reference TRBV5-1 and TRBJ2-2 for the parts outside the CDR3, the full variable domain is KAGVTQTPRYLIKTRGQQVTLSCSPISGHRSVSWYQQTPGQGLQFLFEYFSETQRNKGNFPGRFSGRQFSNSRSEMNVSTLELGDSALYLCASSLGPTATGELFFGEGSRLTVL.

The chain recombines TRBV7-2 with TRBJ1-3; the D is unclear. The CDR3 runs 17 residues. CDR1 SGHTA and CDR2 FQGNSA come from the germline V gene. Trimming removed 5 bases at V and 4 bases at J, with 21 bases between. Here the CDR3 DNA reads TGTGCCAGCAGCCCTGAGGTACAGCGGTCAACGGGAAACACCATATATTTT. It specifies CASSPEVQRSTGNTIYF.

The rearrangement uses TRBV30 and TRBJ1-1; 7 nucleotides agree with TRBD1. This CDR3 is built from 13 residues. CDR1 is GTSNPN and CDR2 is SVGIG in the germline V gene (reference sequence). With 3 bases clipped from V and 3 bases from J, the junction kept 4 bases outside the gene matches. In DNA, the CDR3 is TGTGCCTGGAGCCGACAGGGAGACACTGAAGCTTTCTTT. Residues: CAWSRQGDTEAFF. Full variable domain (rest looked up from reference TRBV30 and TRBJ1-1): SQTIHQWPATLVQPVGSPLSLECTVEGTSNPNLYWYRQAAGRGLQLLFYSVGIGQISSEVPQNLSASRPQDRQFILSSKKLLLSDSGFYLCAWSRQGDTEAFFGQGTRLTVV.

V gene TRBV12-5 combines with J gene TRBJ2-3, with D tentatively TRBD2 (5 bases). Between the trimmed V and J ends, which lost 0 bases and 0 bases, there was a span of 13 bases. In germline, CDR1 is LGHNT, CDR2 FRNRAP. CDR3 size: 17 residues. The CDR3 reads CASGLVAPWRSTDTQYF. The CDR3 DNA is TGTGCTAGTGGTTTGGTGGCCCCCTGGAGGAGCACAGATACGCAGTATTTT. Variable domain in full (rest from reference TRBV12-5 and TRBJ2-3): DARVTQTPRHKVTEMGQEVTMRCQPILGHNTVFWYRQTMMQGLELLAYFRNRAPLDDSGMPKDRFSAEMPDATLATLKIQPSEPRDSAVYFCASGLVAPWRSTDTQYFGPGTRLTVL.

The table lists this clone with a few counts. V gene TRBV19 combines with J gene TRBJ1-2; TRBD1 agrees at 8 bases. The CDR3 sequence is 14 residues long. Germline loops: CDR1 LNHDA, CDR2 SQIVND (reference sequence). Unmatched junction bases numbered 10, after V lost 8 bases and J lost 5 bases. CDR3: CASYIDRGFYGYTF. CDR3 bases: TGTGCCAGTTACATCGACAGGGGTTTTTATGGCTACACCTTC.

The chain recombines TRBV7-9 with TRBJ1-5; D is undetermined. The ends were cut back, 5 bases at V and 0 bases at J, with 11 bases in the middle. From germline, CDR1 is SEHNR and CDR2 FQNEAQ (reference sequence). CDR3 length: 15 residues. The CDR3, as DNA: TGTGCCAGCAGCGGCAGAGGGTATAGCAATCAGCCCCAGCATTTT. This gives the protein CASSGRGYSNQPQHF.

This clone was observed once. This chain uses TRBV27 with TRBJ1-1; the match to TRBD1 covers 9 bases. The V and J ends lost 6 bases and 11 bases, in that order; junction bases with no gene match: 16. This CDR3 region has 15 residues. Per germline, CDR1 MNHEY and CDR2 SMNVEV (reference sequence). The CDR3 nucleotides read TGTGCCAGCAGCGACTCTGGACAGGGGTTAATTGGGGCTTTCTTT. This sequence encodes CASSDSGQGLIGAFF.

This sequence joins TRBV10-1 and TRBJ1-1, with 9 bases that match TRBD1. V lost 6 bases, J lost 5 bases, and 4 bases stayed unmatched. Germline loops: CDR1 WNHNN, CDR2 SYGVQD (reference sequence). The CDR3 has 13 residues. CDR3 sequence (DNA): TGCGCCAGCAGGGACAGGGGAGGGACTGAAGCTTTCTTT. It is translated as CASRDRGGTEAFF.